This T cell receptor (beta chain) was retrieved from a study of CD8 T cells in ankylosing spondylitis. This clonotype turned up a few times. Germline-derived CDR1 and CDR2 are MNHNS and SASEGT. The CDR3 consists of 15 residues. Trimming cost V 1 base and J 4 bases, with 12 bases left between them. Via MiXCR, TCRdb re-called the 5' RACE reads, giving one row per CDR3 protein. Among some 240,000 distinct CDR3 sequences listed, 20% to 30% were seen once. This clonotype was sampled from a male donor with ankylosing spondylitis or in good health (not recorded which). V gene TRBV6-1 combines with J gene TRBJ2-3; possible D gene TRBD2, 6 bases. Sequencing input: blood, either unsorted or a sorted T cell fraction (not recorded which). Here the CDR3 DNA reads TGTGCCAGCAGTGAAGGCCGGGGGAAACCAGATACGCAGTATTTT. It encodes CASSEGRGKPDTQYF.